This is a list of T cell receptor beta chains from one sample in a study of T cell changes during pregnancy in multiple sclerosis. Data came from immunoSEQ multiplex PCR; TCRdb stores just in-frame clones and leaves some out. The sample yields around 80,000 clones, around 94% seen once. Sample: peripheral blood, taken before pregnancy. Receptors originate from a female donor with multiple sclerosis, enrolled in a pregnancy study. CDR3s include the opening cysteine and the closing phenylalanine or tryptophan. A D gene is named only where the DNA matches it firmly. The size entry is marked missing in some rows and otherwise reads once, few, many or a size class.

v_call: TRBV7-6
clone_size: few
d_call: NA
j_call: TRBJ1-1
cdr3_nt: TGTGCCAGCAGCTTGTCATCCCAGGGTGGCACTGAAGCTTTCTTT
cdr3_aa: CASSLSSQGGTEAFF

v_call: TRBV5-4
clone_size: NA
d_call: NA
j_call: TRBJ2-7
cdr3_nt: TGTGCCAGCAGCTTACCGGGCGGGATCTACGAGCAGTACTTC
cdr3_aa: CASSLPGGIYEQYF

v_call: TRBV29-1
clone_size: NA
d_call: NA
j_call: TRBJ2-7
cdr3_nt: TGCAGCGTGGAAACACGGGGAGCCACTCAATACGAGCAGTACTTC
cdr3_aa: CSVETRGATQYEQYF

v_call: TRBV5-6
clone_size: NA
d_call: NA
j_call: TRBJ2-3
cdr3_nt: TGTGCCAGCAGTAGAGCAGATACGCAGTATTTT
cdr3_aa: CASSRADTQYF

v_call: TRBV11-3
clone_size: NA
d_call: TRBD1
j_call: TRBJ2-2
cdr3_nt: TGTGCCAGCAGCTTAGCGGGACAGATAAACACCGGGGAGCTGTTTTTT
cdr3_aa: CASSLAGQINTGELFF

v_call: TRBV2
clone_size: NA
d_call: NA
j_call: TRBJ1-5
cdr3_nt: TGTGCCAGCAGCCTGGACAAAGCAGGTCAGCCCCAGCATTTT
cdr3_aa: CASSLDKAGQPQHF

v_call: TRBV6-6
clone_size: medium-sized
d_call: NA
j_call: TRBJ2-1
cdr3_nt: TGTGCCAGCAGTTGGGAGGAACCGAGTCTTTACAATGAGCAGTTCTTC
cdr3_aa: CASSWEEPSLYNEQFF

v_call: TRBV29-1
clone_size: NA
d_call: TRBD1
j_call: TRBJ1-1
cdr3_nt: TGCAGCGTCAAACGGGACAGAGATGAAGCTTTCTTT
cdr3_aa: CSVKRDRDEAFF

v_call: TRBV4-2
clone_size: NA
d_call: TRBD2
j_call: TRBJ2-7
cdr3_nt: TGTGCCAGCAGCCCGACAGCGGGAGTAGGCGAGCAGTACTTC
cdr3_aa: CASSPTAGVGEQYF

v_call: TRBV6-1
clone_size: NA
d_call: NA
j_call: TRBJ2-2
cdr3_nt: TGTGCCAGCAGCCAACACGGGGAAACCGGGGAGCTGTTTTTT
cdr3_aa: CASSQHGETGELFF

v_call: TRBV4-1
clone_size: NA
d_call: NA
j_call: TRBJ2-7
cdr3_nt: TGCGCCAGCAGCCGAGAGGATAGGGGTTCCTACGAGCAGTACTTC
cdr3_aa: CASSREDRGSYEQYF

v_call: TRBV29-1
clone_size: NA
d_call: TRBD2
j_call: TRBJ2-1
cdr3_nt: TGCAGCGTTGAACTATGGTTTCGGCGGGGTCTAGCGGGAGACAATGAGCAGTTCTTC
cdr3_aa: CSVELWFRRGLAGDNEQFF

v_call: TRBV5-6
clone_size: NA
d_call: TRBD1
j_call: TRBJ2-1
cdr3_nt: TGTGCCAGCAGCTTGGCCTTCGGGACAGGGCTAAATGAGCAGTTCTTC
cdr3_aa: CASSLAFGTGLNEQFF

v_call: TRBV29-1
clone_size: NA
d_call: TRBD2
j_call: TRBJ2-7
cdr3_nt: TGCAGCGTCCCTGGGGGGGGGAGCTCCTACGAGCAGTACTTC
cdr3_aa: CSVPGGGSSYEQYF

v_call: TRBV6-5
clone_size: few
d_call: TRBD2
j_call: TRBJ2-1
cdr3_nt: TGTGCCAGCAGTTACAGCGCGGGAGGGAGCGGTGAGCAGTTCTTC
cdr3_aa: CASSYSAGGSGEQFF

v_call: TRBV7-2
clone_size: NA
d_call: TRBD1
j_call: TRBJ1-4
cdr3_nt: TGTGCCAGCAGCGCCCAAGACAGGGTGGGGGGTGAAAAACTGTTTTTT
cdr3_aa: CASSAQDRVGGEKLFF

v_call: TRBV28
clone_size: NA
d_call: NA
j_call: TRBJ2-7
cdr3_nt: TGTGCCAGCAGTTTTCGGGTCTCCTACGAGCAGTACTTC
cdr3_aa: CASSFRVSYEQYF

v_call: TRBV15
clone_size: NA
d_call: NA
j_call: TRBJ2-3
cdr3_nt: TGTGCCACCAGCAGAGATAGGAGGGGTAGCACAGATACGCAGTATTTT
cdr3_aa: CATSRDRRGSTDTQYF

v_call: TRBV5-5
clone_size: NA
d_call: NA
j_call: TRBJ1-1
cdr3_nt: TGTGCCAGCAGCTTCATGGACAGCGAGGGCACTGAAGCTTTCTTT
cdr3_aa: CASSFMDSEGTEAFF

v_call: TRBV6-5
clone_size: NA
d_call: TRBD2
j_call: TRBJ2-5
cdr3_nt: TGTGCCAGCAGCAAGACTAGCGGTACAGAGACCCAGTACTTC
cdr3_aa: CASSKTSGTETQYF

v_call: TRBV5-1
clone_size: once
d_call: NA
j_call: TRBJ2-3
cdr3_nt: TGCGCCAGCAGCTTCGGGCAGGGCACCGGTAGAGTAAGCCCAGATACGCAGTATTTT
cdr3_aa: CASSFGQGTGRVSPDTQYF

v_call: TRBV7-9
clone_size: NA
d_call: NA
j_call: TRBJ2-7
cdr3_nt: TGTGCCAGCAGCCAAAAGTCCCCGAGCTCCTACGAGCAGTACTTC
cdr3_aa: CASSQKSPSSYEQYF

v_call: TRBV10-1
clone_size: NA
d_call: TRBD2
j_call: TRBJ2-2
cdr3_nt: TGCGCCAGCTGGGAGGGGACGAACTGTACCGGGGAGCTGTTTTTT
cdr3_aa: CASWEGTNCTGELFF

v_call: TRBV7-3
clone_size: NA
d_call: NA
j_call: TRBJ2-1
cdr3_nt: TGTGCCAGCAGCCGCCGGGGGAACGGGGAGCAGTTCTTC
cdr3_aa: CASSRRGNGEQFF

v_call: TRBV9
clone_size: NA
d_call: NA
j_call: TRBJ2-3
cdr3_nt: TGTGCCAGCAGCGGAGTCCAGCAGTATTTT
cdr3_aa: CASSGVQQYF

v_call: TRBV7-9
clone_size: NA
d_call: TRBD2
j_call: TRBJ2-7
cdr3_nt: TGTGCCAGCAGCCCGTTCGGGGGGGGATCCGAGCAGTACTTC
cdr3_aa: CASSPFGGGSEQYF

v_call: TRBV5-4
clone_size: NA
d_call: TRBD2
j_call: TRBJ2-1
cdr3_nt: TGTGCCAGCAGCTCAGCCGGGACTAGTCCTAATGAGCAGTTCTTC
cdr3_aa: CASSSAGTSPNEQFF

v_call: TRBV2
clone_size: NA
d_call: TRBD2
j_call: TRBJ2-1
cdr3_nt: TGTGCCAGCAGGGGCCTAGCGGGAGGGTGGATTGAGCAGTTCTTC
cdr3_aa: CASRGLAGGWIEQFF

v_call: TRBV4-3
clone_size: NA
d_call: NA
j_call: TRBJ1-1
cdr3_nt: TGCGCCAGCAGCCGAGTCGGCACAGGAGGGACTGAAGCTTTCTTT
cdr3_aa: CASSRVGTGGTEAFF

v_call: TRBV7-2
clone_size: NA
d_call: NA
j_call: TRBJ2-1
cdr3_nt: TGTGCCAGCAGCTTAGGAGGCAGGGCGTTCAATGAGCAGTTCTTC
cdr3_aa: CASSLGGRAFNEQFF

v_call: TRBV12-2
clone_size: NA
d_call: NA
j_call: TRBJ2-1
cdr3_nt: TGTGCAAGTCGCTCCAGGGGGCTAGCGGACTATGATCCCTCCTACAATGAGCAGTTCTTC
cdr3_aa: CASRSRGLADYDPSYNEQFF